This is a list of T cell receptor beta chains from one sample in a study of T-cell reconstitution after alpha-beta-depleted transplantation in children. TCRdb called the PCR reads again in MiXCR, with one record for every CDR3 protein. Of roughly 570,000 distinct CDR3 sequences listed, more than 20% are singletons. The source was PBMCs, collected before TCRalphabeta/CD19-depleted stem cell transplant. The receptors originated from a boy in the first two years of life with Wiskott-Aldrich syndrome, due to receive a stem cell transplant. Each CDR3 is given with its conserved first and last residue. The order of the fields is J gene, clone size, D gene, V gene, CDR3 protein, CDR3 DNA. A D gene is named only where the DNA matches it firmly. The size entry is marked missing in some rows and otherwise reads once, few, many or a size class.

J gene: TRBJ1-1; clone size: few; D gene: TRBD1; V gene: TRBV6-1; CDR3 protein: CASIKEPGQGSSTEAFF; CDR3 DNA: TGTGCCAGCATCAAAGAACCGGGACAGGGGTCGAGTACTGAAGCTTTCTTT
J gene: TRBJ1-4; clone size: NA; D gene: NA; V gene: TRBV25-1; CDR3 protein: CASSEFGEVEKLFF; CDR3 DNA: TGTGCCAGCAGTGAATTCGGGGAGGTTGAAAAACTGTTTTTT
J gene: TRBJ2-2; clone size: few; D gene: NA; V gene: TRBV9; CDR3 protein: CASLLVQGNTGELFF; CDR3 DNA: TGTGCCAGCCTACTCGTACAGGGGAACACCGGGGAGCTGTTTTTT
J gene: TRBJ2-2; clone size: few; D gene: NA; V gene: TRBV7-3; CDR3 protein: CASSVTRGTGELFF; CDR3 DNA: TGTGCCAGCAGCGTCACGAGGGGGACCGGGGAGCTGTTTTTT
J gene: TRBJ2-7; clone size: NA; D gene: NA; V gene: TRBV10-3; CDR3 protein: CAISPQVGPYEQYF; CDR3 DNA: TGTGCCATCAGCCCACAGGTAGGGCCCTACGAGCAGTACTTC
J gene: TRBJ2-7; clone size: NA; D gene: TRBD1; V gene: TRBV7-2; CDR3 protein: CASSFDRDRLYEQYF; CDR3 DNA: TGTGCCAGCAGCTTTGATCGGGACAGGCTCTACGAGCAGTACTTC
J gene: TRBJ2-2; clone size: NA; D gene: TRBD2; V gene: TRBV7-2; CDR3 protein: CASSSGLAGPTGELFF; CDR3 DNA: TGTGCCAGCAGCTCCGGACTAGCGGGACCCACCGGGGAGCTGTTTTTT
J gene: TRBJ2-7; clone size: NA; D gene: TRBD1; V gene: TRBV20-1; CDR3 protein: CSARQGVSYEQYF; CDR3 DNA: TGCAGTGCTAGACAGGGGGTTTCCTACGAGCAGTACTTC
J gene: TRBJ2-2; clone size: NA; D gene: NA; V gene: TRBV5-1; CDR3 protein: CASSFDRRMSGELFF; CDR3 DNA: TGCGCCAGCAGCTTCGACCGCAGAATGTCCGGGGAGCTGTTTTTT
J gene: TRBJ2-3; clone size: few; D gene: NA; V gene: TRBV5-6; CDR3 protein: CASSLDRAPSTDTQYF; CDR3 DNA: TGTGCCAGCAGCTTGGACCGGGCCCCCAGCACAGATACGCAGTATTTT
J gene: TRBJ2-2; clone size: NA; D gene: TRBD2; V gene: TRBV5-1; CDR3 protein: CASSLEFGRVDTGELFF; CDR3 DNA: TGCGCCAGCAGCTTGGAGTTCGGGAGGGTCGACACCGGGGAGCTGTTTTTT
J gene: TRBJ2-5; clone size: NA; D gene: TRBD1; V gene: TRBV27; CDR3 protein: CASSIPGGTQYF; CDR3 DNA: TGTGCCAGCAGTATTCCAGGGGGGACCCAGTACTTC
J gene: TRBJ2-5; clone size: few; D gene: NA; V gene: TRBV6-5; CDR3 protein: CASSYQNQNQETQYF; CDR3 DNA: TGTGCCAGCAGTTACCAGAATCAGAACCAAGAGACCCAGTACTTC
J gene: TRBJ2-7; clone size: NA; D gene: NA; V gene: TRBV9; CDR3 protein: CASSVGDGGRLYEQYF; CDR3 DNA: TGTGCCAGCAGCGTAGGGGACGGGGGGCGCCTTTACGAGCAGTACTTC
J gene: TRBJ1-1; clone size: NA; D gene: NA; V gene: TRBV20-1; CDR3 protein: CSASSGPLNTEAFF; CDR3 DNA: TGCAGTGCTAGTTCAGGACCATTGAACACTGAAGCTTTCTTT
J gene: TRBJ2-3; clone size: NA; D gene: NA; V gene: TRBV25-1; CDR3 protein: CASKGTDTQYF; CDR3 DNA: TGTGCCAGCAAAGGGACAGATACGCAGTATTTT
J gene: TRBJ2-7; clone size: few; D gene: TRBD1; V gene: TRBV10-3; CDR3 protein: CAISEPADRNSYEQYF; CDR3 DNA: TGTGCCATCAGTGAGCCGGCGGACAGGAACTCCTACGAGCAGTACTTC
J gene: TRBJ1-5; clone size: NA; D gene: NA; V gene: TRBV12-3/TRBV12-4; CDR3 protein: CASSLDRGMSNQPQHF; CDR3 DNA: TGTGCCAGCAGTTTAGATCGGGGTATGAGCAATCAGCCCCAGCATTTT
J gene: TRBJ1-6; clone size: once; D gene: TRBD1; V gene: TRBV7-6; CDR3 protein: CASSPYRGTNSPLHF; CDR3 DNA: TGTGCCAGCAGCCCATACAGGGGGACGAATTCACCCCTCCACTTT
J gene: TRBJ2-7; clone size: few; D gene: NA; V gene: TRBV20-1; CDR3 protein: CSARDWRLEQYF; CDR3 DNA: TGCAGTGCTAGAGACTGGCGGCTCGAGCAGTACTTC
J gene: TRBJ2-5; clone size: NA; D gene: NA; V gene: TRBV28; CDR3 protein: CASSPIRDEEETQYF; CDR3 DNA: TGTGCCAGCAGTCCCATCCGGGACGAGGAGGAGACCCAGTACTTC
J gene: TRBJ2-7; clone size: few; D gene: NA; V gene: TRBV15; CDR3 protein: CATSRVMGLTYEQYF; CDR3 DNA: TGTGCCACCAGCAGAGTAATGGGACTTACCTACGAGCAGTACTTC
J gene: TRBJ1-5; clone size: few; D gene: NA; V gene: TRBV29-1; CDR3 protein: CSALMGGSQPQHF; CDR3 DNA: TGCAGCGCCCTGATGGGGGGGAGCCAGCCCCAGCATTTT